Listed here are 19 T cell receptor beta chains from one sample, sequenced in a study of CD4 T cell repertoires in COVID-19. Sequenced by immunoSEQ multiplex PCR; TCRdb stores in-frame clones only, minus some. Found here are about 25,000 clones, nearly 95% of them singletons; the top ten hold roughly 0.65%. No culture step preceded sequencing of the ex vivo isolated memory T cells. Source: circulating follicular helper CD4+ T cells (cTfh) from blood, taken before the COVID-19 pandemic. Source of these receptors: a human donor who had COVID-19.

Written as DNA, the CDR3 is TGTGCCAGCAGTTCGTGGGCCGATACAGGCAATGAGCAGTTCTTC. Translation gives CASSSWADTGNEQFF. This rearrangement joins TRBV27 to TRBJ2-1, with D perhaps matching TRBD1 (5 bases). The CDR3 length is 15 residues. Germline lookup yields CDR1 MNHEY and CDR2 SMNVEV (reference sequence). Between the trimmed V and J ends, which lost 4 bases and 6 bases, there was a span of 16 bases.

This CDR3 is CASKAGLAGGTDTQYF. In DNA, the CDR3 is TGCGCCAGCAAGGCGGGACTAGCGGGGGGCACAGATACGCAGTATTTT. The chain recombines TRBV5-1 with TRBJ2-3; 14 nucleotides line up with TRBD2. The CDR3 is 16 residues long. Germline CDR1 is SGHRS and CDR2 is YFSETQ. V trimming: 6 bases; J trimming: 1 base; junction bases outside the gene matches: 4.

CDR3 in DNA: TGTGCCAGCAGCCCACCGGGGTCTTGGGAGCAGTACTTC. As protein: CASSPPGSWEQYF. V is TRBV5-4 and J is TRBJ2-7; a possible D gene is TRBD2 (5 bases). The V and J ends lost 4 bases and 7 bases respectively, with 15 bases between them. Germline assignment: CDR1 SGHNT and CDR2 YYREEE (reference sequence). The CDR3 runs 13 residues.

The genes are TRBV19 and TRBJ1-2, with 7 bases fitting TRBD1. Germline V gene data show CDR1 as LNHDA and CDR2 as SQIVND (reference sequence). The CDR3 sequence is 12 residues long. With 3 bases clipped from V and 8 bases from J, the junction kept 3 bases outside the gene matches. This chain's CDR3 is CASSMGDRGYTF. CDR3 DNA sequence: TGTGCCAGTAGTATGGGGGACAGAGGCTACACCTTC.

This chain uses TRBV6-6 with TRBJ2-7; D uncertain. Per germline, CDR1 MNHNY and CDR2 SVGAGI (reference sequence). V lost 5 bases and J 6 bases, leaving 8 bases between the germline ends. There are 11 residues in the CDR3. CDR3 DNA: TGTGCCAGCAGTCTATATACCGAGCAGTACTTC. Residues: CASSLYTEQYF.

The chain joins TRBV11-2 to TRBJ2-1; 11 bases agree with TRBD2. There are 15 residues in the CDR3. CDR1 SGHAT and CDR2 FQNNGV come from the germline V gene. Germline trimming cut 5 bases from V and 8 bases from J; bases unmatched to any gene: 8. The CDR3 DNA sequence: TGTGCCAGCAGCGTTAGCGGGAGGGCCTTCGATGAGCAGTTCTTC. Translating it yields CASSVSGRAFDEQFF.

V and J are TRBV27 and TRBJ2-3, with a weak D call TRBD2 (7 bases). The CDR3 is 21 amino acids. Germline V gene sequence: CDR1 MNHEY, CDR2 SMNVEV (reference sequence). Trimming took off 1 base at V and 4 bases at J, with 30 bases between the two ends. CDR3: CASSLFPGGAGLVSTPDTQYF. The CDR3 DNA follows: TGTGCCAGCAGTTTATTCCCTGGGGGGGCAGGGTTGGTCAGCACACCAGATACGCAGTATTTT.

The gene calls are TRBV18 and TRBJ2-5, with unresolved D. Germline-derived CDR1 and CDR2 are KGHSH and LQKENI. Trimming shortened V by 3 bases and J by 5 bases, and 10 bases separated the two germline ends. The CDR3 totals 13 residues. CDR3 residues: CASSPPVSETQYF. The CDR3 region has the DNA TGTGCCAGCTCACCCCCGGTTTCGGAGACCCAGTACTTC.

V and J are TRBV2 and TRBJ1-4, with a possible D match to TRBD1 (5 bases). The V end was cut by 6 bases, the J end by 8 bases, with 13 bases between. The germline gives CDR1 SNHLY, CDR2 FYNNEI. The CDR3 is made up of 13 amino acids. In DNA, the CDR3 is TGTGCCAGCAGAGGGGAAATAGGGGAAAAACTGTTTTTT. Translating it yields CASRGEIGEKLFF.

This chain links TRBV4-2 with TRBJ2-6, with D possibly being TRBD2 (6 bases). Germline CDR1 reads LGHNA; CDR2 reads YNFKEQ. This CDR3 region has 18 residues. V was trimmed by 3 bases and J by 0 bases, leaving 15 bases between them. The CDR3 region is CASSQWGRGSSGANVLTF. The CDR3 nucleotides read TGTGCCAGCAGCCAGTGGGGACGGGGGAGCTCTGGGGCCAACGTCCTGACTTTC.

The chain combines TRBV2 with TRBJ1-1; 8 bases are shared with TRBD1. After removal of 6 bases from V and 3 bases from J, the junction contained 6 bases not matched to a gene. The CDR3 sequence is 14 residues long. Germline V gives CDR1 SNHLY, CDR2 FYNNEI. The DNA of the CDR3 is TGTGCCAGCAGCGTAGGACAGGGTTACACTGAAGCTTTCTTT. Translating gives CASSVGQGYTEAFF.

This clone was detected only once. The chain combines TRBV10-3 with TRBJ1-1, with TRBD1 matching 7 bases. CDR1 is ENHRY and CDR2 is SYGVKD in the germline V gene. V lost 5 bases to trimming and J lost 8 bases; unmatched junction nucleotides: 2. The CDR3 has 11 amino acids. CDR3 loop: CAISTTGEAFF. The DNA of the CDR3 is TGTGCCATCAGTACGACAGGGGAAGCTTTCTTT.

V gene TRBV10-3 combines with J gene TRBJ1-2; D unresolved. This CDR3 spans 15 amino acids. Germline lookup yields CDR1 ENHRY and CDR2 SYGVKD. V was clipped by 0 bases and J by 10 bases, with 18 bases between them. The CDR3 is CAISESIRGTGDYTF. The CDR3, as DNA: TGTGCCATCAGTGAGTCGATACGAGGTACGGGAGACTACACCTTC.

This chain joins TRBV11-2 and TRBJ1-2, with 7 bases matching TRBD1. This CDR3 contains 14 residues. V lost 5 bases and J lost 3; bases outside the gene matches: 6. The germline V gene encodes CDR1 SGHAT and CDR2 FQNNGV. CDR3 DNA: TGTGCCAGCAGCAGAGACAGGGTGGACTATGGCTACACCTTC. Residues: CASSRDRVDYGYTF.

In regard to this clone: Other DNA sequences in the same sample also yield this CDR3. In DNA form, the CDR3 reads TGTGCCAGCAGTTCAAATACAGGAACTGGAAACACCATATATTTT. Translating it yields CASSSNTGTGNTIYF. The chain employs TRBV6-5 and TRBJ1-3; D might be TRBD1 (5 bases). There are 15 residues in the CDR3. CDR1 and CDR2 from the germline V gene are MNHEY and SVGAGI. Trimming took 4 bases from V and 2 from J, leaving 12 bases between them.

The chain employs TRBV7-6 and TRBJ2-7; 7 bases map to TRBD2. Germline assignment: CDR1 SGHVS and CDR2 FNYEAQ. V lost 5 bases to trimming and J lost 1 base; unmatched junction nucleotides: 5. The CDR3 totals 14 residues. CDR3 loop: CASSPGLGSYEQYF. CDR3 nucleotide sequence: TGTGCCAGCAGCCCAGGACTAGGGTCCTACGAGCAGTACTTC.

This rearrangement joins TRBV7-7 to TRBJ1-1; D gene ambiguous. V was pared by 1 base and J by 2 bases, with 5 bases between. CDR3 length: 13 amino acids. Germline CDR1 reads SSHAT; CDR2 reads FNYEAQ (reference sequence). The CDR3 reads CASSLVVNTEAFF. The DNA of the CDR3 is TGTGCCAGCAGCTTAGTAGTCAACACTGAAGCTTTCTTT.

The chain recombines TRBV5-6 with TRBJ1-3; D perhaps matches TRBD1 (6 bases). Deletions cut 4 bases from V and 3 bases from J, with 14 bases between. The CDR3 length is 15 residues. Germline CDR1 is SGHDT and CDR2 is YYEEEE. CDR3 protein: CASSPPPGVGNTIYF. CDR3 in DNA: TGTGCCAGCAGCCCGCCACCAGGGGTTGGAAACACCATATATTTT.

V usage is TRBV18 and J usage is TRBJ1-1; the D gene is possibly TRBD1 (5 bases). Looked up from germline, CDR1 is KGHSH and CDR2 is LQKENI. Deletions cut 3 bases from V and 1 base from J, with 6 bases between. There are 13 residues in the CDR3. CDR3 protein: CASSPTGNTEAFF. The CDR3 DNA reads as TGTGCCAGCTCACCTACAGGGAACACTGAAGCTTTCTTT. Drawing the rest from reference TRBV18 and TRBJ1-1, the complete variable domain is NAGVMQNPRHLVRRRGQEARLRCSPMKGHSHVYWYRQLPEEGLKFMVYLQKENIIDESGMPKERFSAEFPKEGPSILRIQQVVRGDSAAYFCASSPTGNTEAFFGQGTRLTVV.